This TCR beta chain is from a study of blood T cell repertoires in COVID-19. Across the study: In each case, the material was cDNA or gDNA derived from T cells, B-cell-depleted T cells, or PBMCs.

Measured with immunoSEQ multiplex PCR; TCRdb has only the in-frame clones, and not every one. The sample shows 220,000 or so clones, more than 80% of them seen only once. The TCR was taken from a man aged 45-65 years who had been exposed to COVID-19. The sequencing input was PBMCs or T cells enriched from blood (not recorded which).

CDR3 loop: CASSYTGPNTEAFF. Written as DNA, the CDR3 is TGTGCCAGCAGTTACACGGGTCCGAACACTGAAGCTTTCTTT. The genes are TRBV6-5 and TRBJ1-1; no clear D. The V gene lost 2 bases and the J gene lost 1 base, with 8 bases spanning the gap. CDR1 is MNHEY, CDR2 SVGAGI, per germline. The CDR3 consists of 14 residues.